This T cell receptor (beta chain) was sequenced for a study of blood T cell repertoires in COVID-19. Study overall: Spain, Italy and the United States supplied samples that represented acute and convalescent COVID-19. From T cells, B-cell-depleted T cells, or PBMCs came the material, which was cDNA or gDNA.

In the authors' methods: Estimation of nucleated cell counts was performed using reference gene primer amplification. Assay used: immunoSEQ multiplex PCR; TCRdb lists only in-frame clones, some missing. That table furnishes V, J and clone size, whereas the DNA furnished D and trimming. The table records 150,000 to 200,000 clones, 80% to 90% of them present only once. The CDR3 totals 13 residues. V gave up 1 base and J gave up 5 bases, with 6 bases separating them. Germline values: CDR1 KGHSH, CDR2 LQKENI. This receptor was identified in a woman in her sixties or seventies who had recovered from COVID-19. The sample taken for sequencing was peripheral blood. V gene TRBV18 combines with J gene TRBJ1-5; tentatively, D is TRBD1 (5 bases). The CDR3, as DNA: TGTGCCAGCTCACCACGGGGGGATCAGCCCCAGCATTTT. It yields the protein CASSPRGDQPQHF.